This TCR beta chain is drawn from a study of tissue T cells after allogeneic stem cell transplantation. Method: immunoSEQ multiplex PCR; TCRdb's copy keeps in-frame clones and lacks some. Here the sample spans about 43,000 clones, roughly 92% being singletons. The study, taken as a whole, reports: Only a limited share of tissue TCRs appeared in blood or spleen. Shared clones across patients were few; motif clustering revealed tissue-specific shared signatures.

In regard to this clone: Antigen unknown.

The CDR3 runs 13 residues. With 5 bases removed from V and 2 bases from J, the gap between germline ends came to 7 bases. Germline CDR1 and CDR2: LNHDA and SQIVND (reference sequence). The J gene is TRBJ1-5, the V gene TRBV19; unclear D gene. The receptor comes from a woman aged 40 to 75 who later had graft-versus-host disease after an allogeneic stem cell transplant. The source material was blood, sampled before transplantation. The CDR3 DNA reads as TGTGCCAGTAGTGAGTCGGGCAATCAGCCCCAGCATTTT. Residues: CASSESGNQPQHF. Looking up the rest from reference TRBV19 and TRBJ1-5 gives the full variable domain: DGGITQSPKYLFRKEGQNVTLSCEQNLNHDAMYWYRQDPGQGLRLIYYSQIVNDFQKGDIAEGYSVSREKKESFPLTVTSAQKNPTAFYLCASSESGNQPQHFGDGTRLSIL.